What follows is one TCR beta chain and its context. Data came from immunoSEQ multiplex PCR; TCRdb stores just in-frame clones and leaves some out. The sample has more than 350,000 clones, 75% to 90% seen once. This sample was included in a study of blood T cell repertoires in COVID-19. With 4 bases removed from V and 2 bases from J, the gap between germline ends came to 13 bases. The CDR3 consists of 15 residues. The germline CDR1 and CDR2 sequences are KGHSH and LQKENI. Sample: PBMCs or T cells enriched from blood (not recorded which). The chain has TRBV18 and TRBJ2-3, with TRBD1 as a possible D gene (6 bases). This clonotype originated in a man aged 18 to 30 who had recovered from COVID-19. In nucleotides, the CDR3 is TGTGCCAGCTCACATGACAGGACCTACACAGATACGCAGTATTTT. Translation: CASSHDRTYTDTQYF.